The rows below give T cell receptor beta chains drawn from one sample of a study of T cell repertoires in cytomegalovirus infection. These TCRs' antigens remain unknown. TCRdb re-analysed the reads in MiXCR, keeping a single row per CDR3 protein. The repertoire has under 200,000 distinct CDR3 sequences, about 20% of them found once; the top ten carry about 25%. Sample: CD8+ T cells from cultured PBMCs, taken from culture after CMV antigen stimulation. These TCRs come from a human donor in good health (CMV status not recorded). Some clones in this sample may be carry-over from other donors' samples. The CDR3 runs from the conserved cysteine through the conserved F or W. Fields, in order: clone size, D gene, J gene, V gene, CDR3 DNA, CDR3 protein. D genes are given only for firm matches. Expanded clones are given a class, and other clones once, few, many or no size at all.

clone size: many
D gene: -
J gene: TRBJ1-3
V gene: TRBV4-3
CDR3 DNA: TGCGCCAGCAGCCCCTCGACAGCCTACTCTGGAAACACCATATATTTT
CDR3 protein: CASSPSTAYSGNTIYF

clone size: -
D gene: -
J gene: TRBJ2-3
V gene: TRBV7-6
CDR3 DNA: TGTGCCAGCAGCCGACACCACAGGAGCTACTCTAGCACAGATACGCAGTATTTT
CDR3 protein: CASSRHHRSYSSTDTQYF

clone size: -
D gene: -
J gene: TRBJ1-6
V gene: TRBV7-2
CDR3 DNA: TGTGCCAGCAGCTTAAGGGAGGCATATAATTCACCCCTCCACTTT
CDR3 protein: CASSLREAYNSPLHF

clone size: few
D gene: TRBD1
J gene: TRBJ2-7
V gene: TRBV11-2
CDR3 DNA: TGTGCCAGCAGCTCGAGACAGGGGAACTCCTACGAGCAGTACTTC
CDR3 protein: CASSSRQGNSYEQYF

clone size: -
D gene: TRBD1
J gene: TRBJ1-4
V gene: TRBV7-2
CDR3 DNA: TGTGCCAGCAGCACCCGGACAGGGCCGGAAAAACTGTTTTTT
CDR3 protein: CASSTRTGPEKLFF

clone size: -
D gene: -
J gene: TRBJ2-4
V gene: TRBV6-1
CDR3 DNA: TGTGCCAGCAGTCAAACCCAAATCCCTGGGGGCATTCAGTACTTC
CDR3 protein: CASSQTQIPGGIQYF

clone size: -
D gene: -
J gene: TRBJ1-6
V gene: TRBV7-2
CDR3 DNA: TGTGCCAGCAGCTTAGAAACAACAGATAATTCACCCCTCCACTTT
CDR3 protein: CASSLETTDNSPLHF

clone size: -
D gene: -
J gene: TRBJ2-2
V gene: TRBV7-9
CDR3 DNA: TGTGCCAGCAGCCCCGACCGCGGCTTACTCACCGGGGAGCTGTTTTTT
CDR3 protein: CASSPDRGLLTGELFF

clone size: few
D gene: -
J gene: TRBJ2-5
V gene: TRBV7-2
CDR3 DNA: TGTGCCAGCAGCTCCCGAGGGCAAGAGACCCAGTACTTC
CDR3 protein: CASSSRGQETQYF

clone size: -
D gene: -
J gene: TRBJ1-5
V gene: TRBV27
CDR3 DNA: TGTGCCAGCAGTTTAGGGTGGGGGCTTAGCAATCAGCCCCAGCATTTT
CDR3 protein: CASSLGWGLSNQPQHF

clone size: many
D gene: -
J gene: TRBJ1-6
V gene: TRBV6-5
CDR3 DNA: TGTGCCAGCACCCGGGGAGGTGGTTCACCCCTCCACTTT
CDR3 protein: CASTRGGGSPLHF

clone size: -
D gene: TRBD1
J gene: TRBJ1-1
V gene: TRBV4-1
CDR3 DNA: TGCGCCAGCAGCCACCGACAGGGGAGGGGGACTGAAGCTTTCTTT
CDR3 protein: CASSHRQGRGTEAFF

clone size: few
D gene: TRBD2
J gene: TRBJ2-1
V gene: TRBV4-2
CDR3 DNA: TGTGCCAGCAGCCAAGATGGAGCTAGCGGGGGGGAGGATGAGCAGTTCTTC
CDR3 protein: CASSQDGASGGEDEQFF

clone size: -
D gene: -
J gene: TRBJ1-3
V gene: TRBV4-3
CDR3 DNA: TGCGCCAGCACCGGCCGCGCGGGAAACACCATATATTTT
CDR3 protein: CASTGRAGNTIYF

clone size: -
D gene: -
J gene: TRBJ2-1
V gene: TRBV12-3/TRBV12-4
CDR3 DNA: TGTGCCAGCAGTTTAAGGCAGGGTAGGGTTAGAACCTACAATGAGCAGTTCTTC
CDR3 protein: CASSLRQGRVRTYNEQFF

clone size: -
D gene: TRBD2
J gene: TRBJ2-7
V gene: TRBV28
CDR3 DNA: TGTGCCAGCAGGCTACTAGCGGGGGGCTCCGAGCAGTACTTC
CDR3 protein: CASRLLAGGSEQYF

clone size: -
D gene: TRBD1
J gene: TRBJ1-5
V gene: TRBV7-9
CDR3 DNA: TGTGCCAGCAGCAATCAGGGGGCTGGGCAGCCCCAGCATTTT
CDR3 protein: CASSNQGAGQPQHF

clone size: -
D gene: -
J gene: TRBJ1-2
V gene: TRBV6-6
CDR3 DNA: TGTGCCAGCAGTCCCCTCGACAGTTCCTCTAACTATGGCTACACCTTC
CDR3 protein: CASSPLDSSSNYGYTF

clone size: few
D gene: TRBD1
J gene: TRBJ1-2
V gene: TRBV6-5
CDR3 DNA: TGTGCCAGCAGTTTCCGACAGGGTGCGGACTACACCTTC
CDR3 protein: CASSFRQGADYTF

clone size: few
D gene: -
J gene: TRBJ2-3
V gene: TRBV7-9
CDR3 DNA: TGTGCCAGCAGCTCGCACGTGGGCACAGATACGCAGTATTTT
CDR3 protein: CASSSHVGTDTQYF

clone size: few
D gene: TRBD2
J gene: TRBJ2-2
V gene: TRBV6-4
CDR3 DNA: TGTGCCAGCAGTGACTCTAGCGGGGGCACCGGGGAGCTGTTTTTT
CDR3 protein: CASSDSSGGTGELFF

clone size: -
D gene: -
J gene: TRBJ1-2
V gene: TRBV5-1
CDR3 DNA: TGCGCCAGCAGCTGGACGGACGGGAATTATGGCTACACCTTC
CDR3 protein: CASSWTDGNYGYTF

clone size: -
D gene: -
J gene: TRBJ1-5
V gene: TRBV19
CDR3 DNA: TGTGCCAGTAACGCGCCGGAGATGAGCAATCAGCCCCAGCATTTT
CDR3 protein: CASNAPEMSNQPQHF